This passage covers 18 T cell receptor beta chains from one sample sequenced in a study of regulatory T cells in long-lasting Graves disease. Time point noted: newly diagnosed GD, antithyroid drugs for less than 3 months. RNA from PBMCs was the source of the TCR library. CDR3 regions were amplified by Arm-PCR using iRepertoire HTBI primers to build TCR beta libraries. Each CDR3 protein is one row after TCRdb ran MiXCR on the multiplex PCR reads. The data contain approximately 400,000 distinct CDR3 sequences, around 16% of them singletons. This same sample was also part of a study on T cells in Graves' hyperthyroidism and ophthalmopathy.

This specimen was peripheral blood mononuclear cells (PBMCs), taken at new diagnosis, from a patient treated with antithyroid drugs. The receptors originated from a woman between 40 and 50 years old with Graves disease.

This clonotype was recorded at least ten times. The chain links TRBV7-9 to TRBJ2-5; 7 bases fit TRBD1. The CDR3 totals 15 residues. Trimming took 5 bases from V and 2 from J; bases not matched to a gene: 8. Germline loops: CDR1 SEHNR, CDR2 FQNEAQ (reference sequence). Here the CDR3 DNA reads TGTGCCAGCAGCAGGCGACAGGGATCGCAAGAGACCCAGTACTTC. Translating gives CASSRRQGSQETQYF. The entire variable domain, with the rest obtained from reference TRBV7-9 and TRBJ2-5, is as follows: DTGVSQNPRHKITKRGQNVTFRCDPISEHNRLYWYRQTLGQGPEFLTYFQNEAQLEKSRLLSDRFSAERPKGSFSTLEIQRTEQGDSAMYLCASSRRQGSQETQYFGPGTRLLVL.

This clonotype was found many times. The chain links TRBV6-5 to TRBJ1-3, with a possible D match to TRBD1 (5 bases). V dropped 2 bases and J dropped 2 bases, with 10 bases sitting between them. CDR1 is MNHEY and CDR2 is SVGAGI in the germline V gene. The CDR3 contains 15 residues. CDR3 amino acids: CASSYGAGAGNTIYF. CDR3 nucleotides: TGTGCCAGCAGTTACGGGGCAGGAGCTGGAAACACCATATATTTT.

The rearrangement links TRBV24-1 to TRBJ2-5; D may be TRBD1 or TRBD2 (5 bases each). The germline CDR1 and CDR2 sequences are KGHDR and SFDVKD. The CDR3 has 15 amino acids. V lost 5 bases, J lost 5 bases, and 17 bases lay in between. The CDR3 DNA follows: TGTGCCACCAGTGTTACCCCGGGACGAGAGGAGACCCAGTACTTC. Its protein is CATSVTPGREETQYF.

The rearrangement uses TRBV11-1 and TRBJ2-6; no clear D gene. This CDR3 comprises 15 residues. The V and J ends lost 5 bases and 1 base respectively, with 9 bases between them. Per germline, CDR1 SGHAT and CDR2 FQDESV (reference sequence). CDR3 sequence (DNA): TGTGCCAGCAGCCCTGAACAGTCTGGGGCCAACGTCCTGACTTTC. It is translated as CASSPEQSGANVLTF.

This clonotype was found many times. The chain is built from TRBV7-9 and TRBJ1-5, with D maybe TRBD1 (5 bases). Per the germline V gene, CDR1 is SEHNR and CDR2 is FQNEAQ (reference sequence). The CDR3 is 21 residues long. V was pared by 6 bases and J by 0 bases, with 30 bases between. DNA of the CDR3: TGTGCCAGCAGTCGACTAACGGGACGGAGGCGGGTGGCCTATAGCAATCAGCCCCAGCATTTT. It translates to CASSRLTGRRRVAYSNQPQHF.

The chain joins TRBV29-1 to TRBJ1-4; 7 bases map to TRBD1. The germline V gene has CDR1 SQVTM and CDR2 ANQGSEA. V was pared by 4 bases and J by 8 bases, with 1 base of the junction left unmatched. The CDR3 totals 11 residues. In nucleotides, the CDR3 is TGCAGCGTTGGGGACAGAGAAAAACTGTTTTTT. Translating it yields CSVGDREKLFF.

A word on this clonotype: A read error is likely here: a far larger clone is one base away. This chain connects TRBV2 to TRBJ2-5, with D perhaps given as TRBD1 or TRBD2 (5 bases each). Per germline, CDR1 SNHLY and CDR2 FYNNEI. The CDR3 spans 13 residues. CDR3 bases: TGTGCCAGCAGTTGGGACCGAAACAATGAGAAGTTCTTC. Its translation is CASSWDRNNEKFF.

This clonotype was detected many times. The chain recombines TRBV6-2 or TRBV6-3 with TRBJ2-7, with 9 bases that match TRBD1. The CDR3 contains 16 residues. The J segment lost 4 bases and the V segment lost 2 bases, leaving 9 bases of the junction unmatched. The germline V gene encodes CDR1 MNHEY and CDR2 SVGEGT. The CDR3 is CASSYGAGTGKYEQYF. CDR3 DNA sequence: TGTGCCAGCAGTTACGGGGCCGGGACAGGGAAATACGAGCAGTACTTC.

This clonotype was counted many times. The chain combines TRBV12-3 or TRBV12-4 with TRBJ1-2; D not certain. Trimming took off 3 bases at V and 5 bases at J, with 7 bases between the two ends. This CDR3 is 12 amino acids long. CDR3 sequence (DNA): TGTGCCAGCAGTTTTCGGGCTTATGGCTACACCTTC. It is translated as CASSFRAYGYTF.

About this clonotype: Given a much more abundant clone one base away, this may be a read error. Here the CDR3 omits its conserved ending phenylalanine or tryptophan, so a read error is the likely source. The chain recombines TRBV3-1 with TRBJ2-5; 7 bases agree with TRBD1. The germline V gene has CDR1 LGHDT and CDR2 YNNKEL (reference sequence). V trimming: 6 bases; J trimming: 3 bases; junction bases outside the gene matches: 4. The CDR3 has 13 residues. Written as DNA, the CDR3 is TGTGCCAGCAGTCAAACAGGGGAAGAGACCCAGTACTTA. Translation gives CASSQTGEETQYL.

The rearrangement joins TRBV14 to TRBJ1-4; possible D gene TRBD1, 5 bases. Germline V gene lookup returns CDR1 SGHDN and CDR2 FVKESK. This CDR3 spans 15 amino acids. Trimming cost V 5 bases and J 0 bases, with 10 bases left between them. The CDR3 loop is CASSTRTSTNEKLFF. The CDR3, as DNA: TGTGCCAGCAGCACTCGGACATCAACTAATGAAAAACTGTTTTTT. The variable domain in full, with the rest retrieved from reference TRBV14 and TRBJ1-4, is EAGVTQFPSHSVIEKGQTVTLRCDPISGHDNLYWYRRVMGKEIKFLLHFVKESKQDESGMPNNRFLAERTGGTYSTLKVQPAELEDSGVYFCASSTRTSTNEKLFFGSGTQLSVL.

The CDR3 protein is CASSSQAGGPPNTQYF. CDR3 nucleotides: TGTGCCAGCAGCTCTCAAGCGGGAGGGCCCCCGAATACGCAGTATTTT. This chain connects TRBV7-2 to TRBJ2-3; TRBD2 matches 10 bases. This CDR3 contains 16 residues. J was trimmed by 7 bases and V by 4 bases; bases with no gene match: 11. Per the germline V gene, CDR1 is SGHTA and CDR2 is FQGNSA.

This clonotype has at least ten counts. J is TRBJ2-1 and V is TRBV2; 7 bases line up with TRBD2. There are 14 residues in the CDR3. J gave up 5 bases and V 6 bases, and 7 bases lay outside the gene matches. Germline CDR1 is SNHLY and CDR2 is FYNNEI. CDR3: CASSPASGHNEQFF. The CDR3 DNA sequence: TGTGCCAGCAGCCCCGCTAGCGGTCACAATGAGCAGTTCTTC.

This chain connects TRBV11-1 to TRBJ2-5; TRBD1 agrees at 7 bases. The CDR3 runs 13 residues. J gave up 4 bases and V 8 bases, and 7 bases lay outside the gene matches. Germline lookup yields CDR1 SGHAT and CDR2 FQDESV (reference sequence). The CDR3 DNA reads TGTGCCAGCGGTTGGGACAGCCGAGAGACCCAGTACTTC. Protein product: CASGWDSRETQYF.

This clonotype was detected ten times or more. This chain joins TRBV12-3 or TRBV12-4 and TRBJ2-1, with TRBD2 identical over 10 bases. The CDR3 covers 14 residues. Trimming cost V 5 bases and J 7 bases; bases outside gene matches: 5. The CDR3 DNA follows: TGTGCCAGCAGTCTGACTAGCGGGCCGAATGAGCAGTTCTTC. It yields the protein CASSLTSGPNEQFF.

In this sample, this clonotype turned up many times. The V and J genes are TRBV7-3 and TRBJ2-2, with 7 bases lining up with TRBD2. The junction had 4 bases not matched to a gene; V was cut back by 5 bases and J by 1 base. Germline lookup yields CDR1 SGHTA and CDR2 FQGTGA. The CDR3 has 15 residues. The CDR3 is CASSHSGMNTGELFF. CDR3 sequence (DNA): TGTGCCAGCAGCCACAGCGGGATGAACACCGGGGAGCTGTTTTTT. Complete variable domain (other parts from reference TRBV7-3 and TRBJ2-2): GAGVSQTPSNKVTEKGKYVELRCDPISGHTALYWYRQSLGQGPEFLIYFQGTGAADDSGLPNDRFFAVRPEGSVSTLKIQRTERGDSAVYLCASSHSGMNTGELFFGEGSRLTVL.

This clonotype was counted at least ten times. J is TRBJ2-7 and V is TRBV7-2; 8 positions match TRBD2. The trim removed 5 bases at V and 6 bases at J, leaving 12 bases unmatched. CDR1 SGHTA and CDR2 FQGNSA come from the germline V gene. This CDR3 is built from 15 residues. The CDR3 sequence is CASSRGTSGSSEQYF. CDR3 in DNA: TGTGCCAGCAGCCGAGGCACTAGCGGATCCAGCGAGCAGTACTTC.

This clonotype was detected a few times. The V gene is TRBV12-3 or TRBV12-4, the J gene TRBJ2-1; 7 bases match TRBD2. V lost 2 bases to trimming and J lost 8 bases; unmatched junction nucleotides: 9. The CDR3 extends over 15 amino acids. This CDR3 is CASSLSPGGGYEQFF. In DNA form, the CDR3 reads TGTGCCAGCAGTTTAAGTCCGGGGGGAGGATATGAGCAGTTCTTC.